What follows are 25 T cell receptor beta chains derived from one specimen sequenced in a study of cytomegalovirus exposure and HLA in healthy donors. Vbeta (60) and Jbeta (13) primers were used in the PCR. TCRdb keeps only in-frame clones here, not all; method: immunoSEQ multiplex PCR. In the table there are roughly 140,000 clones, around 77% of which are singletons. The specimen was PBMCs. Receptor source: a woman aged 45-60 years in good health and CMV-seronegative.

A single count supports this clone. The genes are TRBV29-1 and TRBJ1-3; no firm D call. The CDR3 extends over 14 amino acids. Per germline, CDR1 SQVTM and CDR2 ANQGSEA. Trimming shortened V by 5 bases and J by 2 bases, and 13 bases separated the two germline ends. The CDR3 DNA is TGCAGCGTTACCCCGGCCGGGACTGGAAACACCATATATTTT. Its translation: CSVTPAGTGNTIYF. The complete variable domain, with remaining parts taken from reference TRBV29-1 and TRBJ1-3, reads SAVISQKPSRDICQRGTSLTIQCQVDSQVTMMFWYRQQPGQSLTLIATANQGSEATYESGFVIDKFPISRPNLTFSTLTVSNMSPEDSSIYLCSVTPAGTGNTIYFGEGSWLTVV.

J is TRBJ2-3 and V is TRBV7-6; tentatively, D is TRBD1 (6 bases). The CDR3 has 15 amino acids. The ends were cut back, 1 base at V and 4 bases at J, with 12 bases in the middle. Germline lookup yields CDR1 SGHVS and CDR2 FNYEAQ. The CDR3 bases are TGTGCCAGCAGCTTAGTTGGGGGCAGGCCAGATACGCAGTATTTT. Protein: CASSLVGGRPDTQYF.

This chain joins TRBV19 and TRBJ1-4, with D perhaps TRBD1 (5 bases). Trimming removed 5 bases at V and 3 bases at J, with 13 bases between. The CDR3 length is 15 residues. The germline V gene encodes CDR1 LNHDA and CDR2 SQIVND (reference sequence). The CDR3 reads CASSGVGGANEKLFF. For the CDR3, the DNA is TGTGCCAGTAGTGGAGTGGGGGGTGCTAATGAAAAACTGTTTTTT. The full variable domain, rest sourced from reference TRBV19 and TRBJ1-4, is DGGITQSPKYLFRKEGQNVTLSCEQNLNHDAMYWYRQDPGQGLRLIYYSQIVNDFQKGDIAEGYSVSREKKESFPLTVTSAQKNPTAFYLCASSGVGGANEKLFFGSGTQLSVL.

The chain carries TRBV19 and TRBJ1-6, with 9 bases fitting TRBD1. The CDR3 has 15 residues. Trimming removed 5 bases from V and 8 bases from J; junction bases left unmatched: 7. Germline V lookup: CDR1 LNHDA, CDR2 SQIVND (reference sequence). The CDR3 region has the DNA TGTGCCAGTAGTGCGACAGGGGGGTTCGATTCACCCCTCCACTTT. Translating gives CASSATGGFDSPLHF.

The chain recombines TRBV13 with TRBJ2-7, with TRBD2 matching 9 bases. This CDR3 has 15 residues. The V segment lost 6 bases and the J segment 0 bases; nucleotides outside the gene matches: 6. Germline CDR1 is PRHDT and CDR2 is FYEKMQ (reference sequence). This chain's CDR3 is CASSPLAGSSYEQYF. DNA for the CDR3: TGTGCCAGCAGTCCGCTAGCGGGAAGCTCCTACGAGCAGTACTTC.

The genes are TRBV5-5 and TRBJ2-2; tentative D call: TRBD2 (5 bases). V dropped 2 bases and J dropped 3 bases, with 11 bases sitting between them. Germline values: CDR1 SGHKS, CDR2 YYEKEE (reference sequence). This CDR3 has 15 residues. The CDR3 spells CASSFGRGYTGELFF. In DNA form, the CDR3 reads TGTGCCAGCAGCTTTGGTCGCGGGTACACCGGGGAGCTGTTTTTT.

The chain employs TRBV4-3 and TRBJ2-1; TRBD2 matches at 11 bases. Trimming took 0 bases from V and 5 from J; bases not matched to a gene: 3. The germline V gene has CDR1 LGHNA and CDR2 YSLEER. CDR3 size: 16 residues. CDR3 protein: CASSQEGTSGHNEQFF. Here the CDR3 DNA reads TGCGCCAGCAGCCAAGAGGGGACTAGCGGCCACAATGAGCAGTTCTTC.

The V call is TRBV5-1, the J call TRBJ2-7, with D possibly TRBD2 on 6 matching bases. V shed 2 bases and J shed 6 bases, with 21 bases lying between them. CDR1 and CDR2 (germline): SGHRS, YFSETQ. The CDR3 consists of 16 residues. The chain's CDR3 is CASSFGATSSPLEQYF. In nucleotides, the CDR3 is TGCGCCAGCAGCTTTGGGGCAACTAGCTCCCCGCTCGAGCAGTACTTC.

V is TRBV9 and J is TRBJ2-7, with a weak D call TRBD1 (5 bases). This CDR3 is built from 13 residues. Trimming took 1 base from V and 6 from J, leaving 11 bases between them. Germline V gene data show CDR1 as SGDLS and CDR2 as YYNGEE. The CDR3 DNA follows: TGTGCCAGCAGCGTACAGGGCAATTCCGAGCAGTACTTC. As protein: CASSVQGNSEQYF.

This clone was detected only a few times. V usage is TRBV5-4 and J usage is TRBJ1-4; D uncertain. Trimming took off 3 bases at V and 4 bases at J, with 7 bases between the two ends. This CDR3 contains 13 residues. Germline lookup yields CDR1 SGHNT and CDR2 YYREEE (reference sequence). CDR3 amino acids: CASSSGVNEKLFF. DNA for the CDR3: TGTGCCAGCAGCTCCGGAGTTAATGAAAAACTGTTTTTT.

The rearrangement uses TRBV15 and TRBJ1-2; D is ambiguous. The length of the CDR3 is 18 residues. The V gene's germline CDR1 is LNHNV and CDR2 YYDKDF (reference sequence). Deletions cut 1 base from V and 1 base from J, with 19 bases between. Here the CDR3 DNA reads TGTGCCACCAGCAGAGTCAGATTTAGTACAGAGCTTAACTATGGCTACACCTTC. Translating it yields CATSRVRFSTELNYGYTF.

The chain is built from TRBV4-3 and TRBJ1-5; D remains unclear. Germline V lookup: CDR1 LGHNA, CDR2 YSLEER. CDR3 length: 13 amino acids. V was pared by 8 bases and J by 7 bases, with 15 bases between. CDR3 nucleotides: TGCGCCAGCGCCCCCCGGCCGGGGCAGCCCCAGCATTTT. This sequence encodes CASAPRPGQPQHF.

The CDR3 loop reads CASSLENPGSYEQYF. The CDR3 coding sequence is TGTGCCAGCAGCTTAGAGAACCCAGGTAGCTACGAGCAGTACTTC. The rearrangement uses TRBV7-2 and TRBJ2-7; D remains ambiguous. The ends were cut back, 1 base at V and 3 bases at J, with 13 bases in the middle. Germline values: CDR1 SGHTA, CDR2 FQGNSA. This CDR3 region has 15 residues.

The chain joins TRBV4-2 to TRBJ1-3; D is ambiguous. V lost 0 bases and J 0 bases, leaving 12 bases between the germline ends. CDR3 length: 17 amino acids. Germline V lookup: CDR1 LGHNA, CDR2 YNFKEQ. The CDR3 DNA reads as TGTGCCAGCAGCCAAGATCGAAGGGAGGACTCTGGAAACACCATATATTTT. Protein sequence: CASSQDRREDSGNTIYF.

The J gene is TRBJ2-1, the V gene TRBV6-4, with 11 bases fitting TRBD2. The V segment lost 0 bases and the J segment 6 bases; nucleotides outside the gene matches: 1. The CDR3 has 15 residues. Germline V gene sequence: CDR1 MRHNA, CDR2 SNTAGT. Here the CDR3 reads CASSDSSGGANEQFF. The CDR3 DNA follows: TGTGCCAGCAGTGACTCTAGCGGGGGGGCCAATGAGCAGTTCTTC.

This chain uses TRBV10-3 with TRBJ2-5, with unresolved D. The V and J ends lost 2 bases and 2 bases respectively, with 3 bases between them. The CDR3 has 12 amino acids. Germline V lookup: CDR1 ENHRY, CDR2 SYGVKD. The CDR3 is CAISEEQETQYF. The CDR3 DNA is TGTGCCATCAGTGAGGAGCAAGAGACCCAGTACTTC.

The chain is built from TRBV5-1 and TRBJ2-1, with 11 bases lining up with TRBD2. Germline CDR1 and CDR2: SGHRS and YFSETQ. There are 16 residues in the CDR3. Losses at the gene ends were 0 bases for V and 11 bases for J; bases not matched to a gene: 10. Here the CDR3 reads CASSLGLASGGSKQFF. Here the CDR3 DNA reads TGCGCCAGCAGCTTGGGTCTGGCTAGCGGGGGGTCCAAGCAGTTCTTC.

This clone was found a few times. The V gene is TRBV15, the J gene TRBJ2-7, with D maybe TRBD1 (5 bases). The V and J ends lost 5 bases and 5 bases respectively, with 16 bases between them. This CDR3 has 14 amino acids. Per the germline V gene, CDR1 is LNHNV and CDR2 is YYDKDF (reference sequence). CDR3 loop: CATSHDSLGDEQYF. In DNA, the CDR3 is TGTGCCACCAGCCACGACAGCCTTGGGGACGAGCAGTACTTC.

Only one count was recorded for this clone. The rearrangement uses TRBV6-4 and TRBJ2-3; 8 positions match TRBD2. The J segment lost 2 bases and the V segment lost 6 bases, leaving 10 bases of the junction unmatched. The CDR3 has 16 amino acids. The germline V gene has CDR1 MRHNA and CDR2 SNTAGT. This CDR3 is CASSPAAGESTDTQYF. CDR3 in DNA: TGTGCCAGCAGCCCCGCAGCGGGGGAATCCACAGATACGCAGTATTTT.

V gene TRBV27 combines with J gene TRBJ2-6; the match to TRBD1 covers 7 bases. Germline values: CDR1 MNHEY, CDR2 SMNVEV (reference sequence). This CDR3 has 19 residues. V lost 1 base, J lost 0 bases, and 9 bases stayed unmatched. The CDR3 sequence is CASSLYRGRTTSGANVLTF. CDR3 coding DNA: TGTGCCAGCAGTTTATATAGGGGGCGGACCACCTCTGGGGCCAACGTCCTGACTTTC.

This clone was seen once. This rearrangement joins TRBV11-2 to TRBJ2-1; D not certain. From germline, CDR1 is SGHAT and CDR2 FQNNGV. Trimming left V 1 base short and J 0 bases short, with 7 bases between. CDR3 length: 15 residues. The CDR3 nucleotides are TGTGCCAGCAGCTTAGTCTTGAGCTCCTACAATGAGCAGTTCTTC. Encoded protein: CASSLVLSSYNEQFF.

The DNA of the CDR3 is TGTGCCACCAGCAGAGGCGGTGCTGATTCAGATACGCAGTATTTT. As protein: CATSRGGADSDTQYF. The chain links TRBV15 to TRBJ2-3; D uncertain. This CDR3 spans 15 amino acids. Trimming left V 1 base short and J 4 bases short, with 12 bases between. Looked up from germline, CDR1 is LNHNV and CDR2 is YYDKDF (reference sequence).

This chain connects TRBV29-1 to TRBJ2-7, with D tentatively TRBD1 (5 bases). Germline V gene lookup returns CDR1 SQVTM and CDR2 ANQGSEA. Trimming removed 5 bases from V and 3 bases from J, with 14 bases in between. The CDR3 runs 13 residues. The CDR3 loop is CSVHQGVGYEQYF. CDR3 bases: TGCAGCGTTCATCAGGGCGTCGGCTACGAGCAGTACTTC.

The CDR3 protein is CASMQGFGGELFF. The CDR3 bases are TGCGCCAGTATGCAGGGGTTTGGAGGGGAGCTGTTTTTT. J is TRBJ2-2 and V is TRBV10-1, with a tentative D call TRBD1 (6 bases). Germline V CDR1 and CDR2: WNHNN, SYGVQD (reference sequence). The CDR3 totals 13 residues. Trimming left V 9 bases short and J 8 bases short, with 16 bases between.

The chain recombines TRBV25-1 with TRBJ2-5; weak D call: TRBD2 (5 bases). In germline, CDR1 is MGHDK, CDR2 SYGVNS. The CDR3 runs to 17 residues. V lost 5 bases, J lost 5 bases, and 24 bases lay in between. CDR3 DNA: TGTGCCAGCAGTCCCCACGGAGGCAGAGGTGCAGTGGAGACCCAGTACTTC. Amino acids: CASSPHGGRGAVETQYF.